These T cell receptor beta chains were read from a single sample in a study of blood T cell repertoires in COVID-19. TCRdb's copy holds only in-frame clones and misses some; the assay was immunoSEQ multiplex PCR. The table records approximately 130,000 clones, around 83% of them present only once. Sequenced sample: peripheral blood. Receptors originate from a human donor in a cohort sampled during active COVID-19. CDR3s include the opening cysteine and the closing phenylalanine or tryptophan. The order of the fields is V gene, D gene, J gene, clone size, CDR3 protein, CDR3 DNA. The D gene is left open where the match is weak. Rows may omit the clone size; those that give it use once, few, many or a size class.

TRBV5-1	TRBD1	TRBJ2-3	.	CASSSDRATDTQYF	TGCGCCAGCAGCTCGGACAGGGCGACAGATACGCAGTATTTT
TRBV27	TRBD1	TRBJ2-5	once	CASEGLGTGKGKTQYF	TGTGCCAGCGAGGGGCTCGGGACAGGGAAAGGAAAGACCCAGTACTTC
TRBV24-1	.	TRBJ1-1	.	CATTRSWNTEAFF	TGTGCCACCACCAGGTCTTGGAACACTGAAGCTTTCTTT
TRBV6-2/TRBV6-3	.	TRBJ2-1	.	CASTPALDSEQFF	TGTGCCAGCACCCCAGCTCTGGACTCTGAGCAGTTCTTC
TRBV7-2	.	TRBJ1-3	few	CASGPDSGNTIYF	TGTGCCAGCGGGCCAGACTCTGGAAACACCATATATTTT
TRBV7-2	.	TRBJ1-3	few	CASSQFSGSSGNTIYF	TGTGCCAGCAGCCAGTTCAGCGGGAGCTCTGGAAACACCATATATTTT
TRBV6-5	.	TRBJ1-6	.	CASSWSSYNSPLHF	TGTGCCAGCAGTTGGAGCTCCTATAATTCACCCCTCCACTTT
TRBV6-4	.	TRBJ2-1	.	CASSQQGGFEQFF	TGTGCCAGCAGTCAGCAGGGGGGTTTTGAGCAGTTCTTC
TRBV7-2	TRBD1	TRBJ2-1	.	CASSLAGTGGHNEQFF	TGTGCCAGCAGCTTAGCCGGGACAGGGGGGCACAATGAGCAGTTCTTC
TRBV28	TRBD1	TRBJ1-2	.	CASSPGGQGTTNYGYTF	TGTGCCAGCAGCCCCGGGGGACAGGGTACAACTAACTATGGCTACACCTTC
TRBV7-2	.	TRBJ1-2	.	CASSLRGAHGYTF	TGTGCCAGCAGTTTACGGGGGGCTCATGGCTACACCTTC
TRBV4-1	.	TRBJ1-2	.	CASSQERGLDYGYTF	TGCGCCAGCAGCCAAGAAAGAGGGTTAGACTATGGCTACACCTTC
TRBV29-1	.	TRBJ2-5	.	CSVERGETQYF	TGCAGCGTTGAAAGGGGAGAGACCCAGTACTTC
TRBV28	.	TRBJ2-1	.	CASSRKGVFYNEQFF	TGTGCCAGCAGTCGGAAAGGGGTCTTCTACAATGAGCAGTTCTTC
TRBV5-1	TRBD2	TRBJ2-1	.	CASSYTSGSLGEQFF	TGCGCCAGCAGCTATACTAGCGGGAGCCTCGGGGAGCAGTTCTTC
TRBV6-6	.	TRBJ2-1	.	CASSPLSSGGGRNEQFF	TGTGCCAGCAGTCCATTGTCTAGCGGAGGGGGTAGGAATGAGCAGTTCTTC
TRBV24-1	.	TRBJ1-2	.	CATSEGTTCGYTF	TGTGCCACCAGTGAAGGGACAACCTGTGGCTACACCTTC
TRBV24-1	TRBD2	TRBJ2-5	.	CATAGAGETQYF	TGTGCCACCGCGGGAGCTGGAGAGACCCAGTACTTC
TRBV24-1	.	TRBJ2-1	.	CATSDLASLATDEQFF	TGTGCCACCAGTGATTTGGCTTCCCTAGCGACAGATGAGCAGTTCTTC
TRBV6-5	.	TRBJ2-1	.	CASSPTTFEQFF	TGTGCCAGCAGCCCCACCACTTTTGAGCAGTTCTTC
TRBV6-6	.	TRBJ2-3	.	CASSSSDSFSTDTQYF	TGTGCCAGCAGTTCCAGTGACTCATTTAGCACAGATACGCAGTATTTT
TRBV27	.	TRBJ2-7	.	CASTPFWGGASYEQYF	TGTGCCAGCACCCCCTTTTGGGGGGGGGCTAGCTACGAGCAGTACTTC